This T cell receptor beta chain was documented in a study of response to subunit inactivated influenza vaccine. At least ten counts were recorded for this clonotype. What it binds is not known. Trimming cost V 1 base and J 9 bases; bases outside gene matches: 5. The germline gives CDR1 SGHAT, CDR2 FQNNGV. The CDR3 spans 15 residues. Study findings and constraints: Each seasonal flu vaccination may recruit only limited new T cells, authors suggested.

TCRdb fed the RT-PCR reads into MiXCR, producing one record per CDR3 protein. The sample shows hundreds of thousands of distinct CDR3 sequences, 9.5% to 13% of them seen only once. Specimen: PBMCs from blood, collected about 6 weeks after vaccination. This clonotype was obtained from a man in his fifties who received an inactivated influenza vaccine. The rearrangement links TRBV11-2 to TRBJ2-1; 11 positions agree with TRBD2. CDR3 sequence (DNA): TGTGCCAGCAGCTTAGGTAGCGGGGGGGCAGTTGAGCAGTTCTTC. It codes for CASSLGSGGAVEQFF. Full variable domain (missing parts from reference TRBV11-2 and TRBJ2-1): EAGVAQSPRYKIIEKRQSVAFWCNPISGHATLYWYQQILGQGPKLLIQFQNNGVVDDSQLPKDRFSAERLKGVDSTLKIQPAKLEDSAVYLCASSLGSGGAVEQFFGPGTRLTVL.